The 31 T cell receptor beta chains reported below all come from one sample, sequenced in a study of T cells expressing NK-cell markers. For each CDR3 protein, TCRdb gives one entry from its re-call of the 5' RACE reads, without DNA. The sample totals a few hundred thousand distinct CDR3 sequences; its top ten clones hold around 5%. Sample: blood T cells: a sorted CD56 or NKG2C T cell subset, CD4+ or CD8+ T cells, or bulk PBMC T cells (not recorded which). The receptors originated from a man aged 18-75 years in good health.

The CDR3 region is CASSLGPLGQGAHSPLHF. V and J are TRBV12-3 or TRBV12-4 and TRBJ1-6; TCRdb picks TRBD1, but there is no DNA to check that call. There are 18 residues in the CDR3.

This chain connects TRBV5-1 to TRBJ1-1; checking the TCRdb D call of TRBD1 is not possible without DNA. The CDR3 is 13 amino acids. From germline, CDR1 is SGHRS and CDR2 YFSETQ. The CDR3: CASSVTGDGEAFF. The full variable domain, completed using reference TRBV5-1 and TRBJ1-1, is KAGVTQTPRYLIKTRGQQVTLSCSPISGHRSVSWYQQTPGQGLQFLFEYFSETQRNKGNFPGRFSGRQFSNSRSEMNVSTLELGDSALYLCASSVTGDGEAFFGQGTRLTVV.

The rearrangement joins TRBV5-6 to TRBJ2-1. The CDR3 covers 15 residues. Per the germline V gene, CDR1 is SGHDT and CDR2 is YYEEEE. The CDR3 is CASSPHGSSYNEQFF.

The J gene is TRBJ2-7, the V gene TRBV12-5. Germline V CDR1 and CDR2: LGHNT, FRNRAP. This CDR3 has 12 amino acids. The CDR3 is CASGSSTYEQYF.

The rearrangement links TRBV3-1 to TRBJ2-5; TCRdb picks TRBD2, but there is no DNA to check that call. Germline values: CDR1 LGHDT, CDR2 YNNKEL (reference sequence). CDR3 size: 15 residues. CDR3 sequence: CASSRAGGFGETQYF.

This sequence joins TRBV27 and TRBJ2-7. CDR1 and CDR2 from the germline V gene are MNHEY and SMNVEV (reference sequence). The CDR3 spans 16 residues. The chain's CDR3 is CASSRIMSYNPYEQYF.

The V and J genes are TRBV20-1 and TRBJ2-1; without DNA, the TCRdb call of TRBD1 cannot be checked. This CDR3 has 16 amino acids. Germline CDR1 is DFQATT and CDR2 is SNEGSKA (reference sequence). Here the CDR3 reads CSARAKMFTPYNEQFF.

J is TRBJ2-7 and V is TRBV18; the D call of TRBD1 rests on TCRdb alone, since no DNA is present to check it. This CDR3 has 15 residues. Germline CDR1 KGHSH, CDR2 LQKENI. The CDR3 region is CASSQQTGLVIEQYF.

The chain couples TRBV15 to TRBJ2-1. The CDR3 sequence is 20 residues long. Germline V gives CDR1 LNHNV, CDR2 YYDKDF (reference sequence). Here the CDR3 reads CATSRVGRFPVFGLNNEQFF.

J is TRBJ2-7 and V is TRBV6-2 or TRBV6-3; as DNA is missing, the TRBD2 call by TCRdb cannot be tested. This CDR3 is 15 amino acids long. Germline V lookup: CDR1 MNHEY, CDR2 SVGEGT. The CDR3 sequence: CASRPGLQLAHEQYF.

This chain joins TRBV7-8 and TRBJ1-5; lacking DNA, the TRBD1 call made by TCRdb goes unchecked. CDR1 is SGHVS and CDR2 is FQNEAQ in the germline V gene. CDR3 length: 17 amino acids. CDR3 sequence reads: CASRLDPRGRGNQPQHF.

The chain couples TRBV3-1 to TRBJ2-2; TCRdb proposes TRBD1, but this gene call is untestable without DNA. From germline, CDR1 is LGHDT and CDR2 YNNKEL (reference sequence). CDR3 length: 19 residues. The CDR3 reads CASSQRRSGGVGHTGELFF.

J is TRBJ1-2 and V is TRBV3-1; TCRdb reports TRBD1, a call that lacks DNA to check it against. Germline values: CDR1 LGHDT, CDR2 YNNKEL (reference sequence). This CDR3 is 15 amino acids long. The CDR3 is CASSPLSQGAGGYTF.

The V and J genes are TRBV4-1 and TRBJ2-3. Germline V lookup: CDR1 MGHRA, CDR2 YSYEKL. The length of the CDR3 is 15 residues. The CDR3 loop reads CASSQQSSQGDTQYF.

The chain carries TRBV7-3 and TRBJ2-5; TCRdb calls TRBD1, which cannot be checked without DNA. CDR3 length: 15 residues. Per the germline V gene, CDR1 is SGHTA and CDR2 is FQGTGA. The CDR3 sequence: CASSRGQRVSETQYF.

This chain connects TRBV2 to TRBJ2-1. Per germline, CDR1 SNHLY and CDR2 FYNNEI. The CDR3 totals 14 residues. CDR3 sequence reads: CASSEAGSSNEQFF.

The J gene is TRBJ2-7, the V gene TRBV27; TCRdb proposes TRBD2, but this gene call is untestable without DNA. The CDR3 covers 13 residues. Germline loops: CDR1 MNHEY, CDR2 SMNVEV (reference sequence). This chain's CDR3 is CASSKTSWNEQYF.

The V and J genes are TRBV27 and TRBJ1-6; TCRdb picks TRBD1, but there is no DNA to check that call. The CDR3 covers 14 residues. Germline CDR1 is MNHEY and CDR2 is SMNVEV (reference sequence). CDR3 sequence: CASAEDRGISPLHF.

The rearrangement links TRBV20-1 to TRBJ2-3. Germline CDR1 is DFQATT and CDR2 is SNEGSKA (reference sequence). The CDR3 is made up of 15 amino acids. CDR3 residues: CSAREMVKSTDTQYF.

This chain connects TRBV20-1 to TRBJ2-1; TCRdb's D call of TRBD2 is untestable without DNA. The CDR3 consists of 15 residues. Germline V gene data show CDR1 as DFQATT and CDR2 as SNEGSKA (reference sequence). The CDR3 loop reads CSAGGLAGARNEQFF.

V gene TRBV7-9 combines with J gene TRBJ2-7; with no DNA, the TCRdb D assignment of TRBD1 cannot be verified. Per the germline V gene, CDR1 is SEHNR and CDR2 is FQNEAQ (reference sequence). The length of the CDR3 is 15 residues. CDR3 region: CASSPGQKGHYEQYF.

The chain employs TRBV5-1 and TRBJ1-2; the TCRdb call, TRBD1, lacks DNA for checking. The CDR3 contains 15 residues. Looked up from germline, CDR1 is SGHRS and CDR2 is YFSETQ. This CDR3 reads CASSSSLRQGYGYTF.

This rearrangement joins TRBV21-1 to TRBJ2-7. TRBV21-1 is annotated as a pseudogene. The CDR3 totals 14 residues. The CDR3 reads CASSNTEKSYEQYF.

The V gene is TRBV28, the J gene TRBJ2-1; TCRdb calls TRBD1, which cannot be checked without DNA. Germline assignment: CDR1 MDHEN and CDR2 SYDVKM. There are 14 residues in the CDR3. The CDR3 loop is CASSLDRVSNEQFF. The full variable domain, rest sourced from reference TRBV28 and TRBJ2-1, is DVKVTQSSRYLVKRTGEKVFLECVQDMDHENMFWYRQDPGLGLRLIYFSYDVKMKEKGDIPEGYSVSREKKERFSLILESASTNQTSMYLCASSLDRVSNEQFFGPGTRLTVL.

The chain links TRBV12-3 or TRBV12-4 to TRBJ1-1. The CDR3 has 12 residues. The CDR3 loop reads CASSFSGTEAFF.

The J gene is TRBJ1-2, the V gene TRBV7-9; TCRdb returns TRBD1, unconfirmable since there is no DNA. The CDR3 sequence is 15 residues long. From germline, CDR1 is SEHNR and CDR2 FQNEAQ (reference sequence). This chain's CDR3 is CASSLTGTEGYGYTF.

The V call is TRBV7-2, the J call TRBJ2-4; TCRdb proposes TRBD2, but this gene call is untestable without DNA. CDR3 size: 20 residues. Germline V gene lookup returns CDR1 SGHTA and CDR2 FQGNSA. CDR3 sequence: CASSFASWSGAPLAKNIQYF.

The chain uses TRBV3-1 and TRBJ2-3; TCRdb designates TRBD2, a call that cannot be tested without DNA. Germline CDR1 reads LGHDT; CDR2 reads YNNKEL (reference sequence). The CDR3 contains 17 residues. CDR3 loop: CASSQEVLAVITDTQYF.

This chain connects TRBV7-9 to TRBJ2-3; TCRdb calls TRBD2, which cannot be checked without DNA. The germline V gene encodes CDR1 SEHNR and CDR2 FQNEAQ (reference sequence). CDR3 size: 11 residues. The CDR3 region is CAGLRTDTQYF.

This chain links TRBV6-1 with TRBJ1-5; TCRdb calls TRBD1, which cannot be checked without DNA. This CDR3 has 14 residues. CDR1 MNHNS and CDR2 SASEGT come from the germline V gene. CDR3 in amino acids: CASKGQERAQPQHF.

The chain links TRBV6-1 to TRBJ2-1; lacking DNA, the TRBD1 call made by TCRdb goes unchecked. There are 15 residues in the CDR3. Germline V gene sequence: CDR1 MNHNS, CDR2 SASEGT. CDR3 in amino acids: CASTPSGGLNNEQFF.